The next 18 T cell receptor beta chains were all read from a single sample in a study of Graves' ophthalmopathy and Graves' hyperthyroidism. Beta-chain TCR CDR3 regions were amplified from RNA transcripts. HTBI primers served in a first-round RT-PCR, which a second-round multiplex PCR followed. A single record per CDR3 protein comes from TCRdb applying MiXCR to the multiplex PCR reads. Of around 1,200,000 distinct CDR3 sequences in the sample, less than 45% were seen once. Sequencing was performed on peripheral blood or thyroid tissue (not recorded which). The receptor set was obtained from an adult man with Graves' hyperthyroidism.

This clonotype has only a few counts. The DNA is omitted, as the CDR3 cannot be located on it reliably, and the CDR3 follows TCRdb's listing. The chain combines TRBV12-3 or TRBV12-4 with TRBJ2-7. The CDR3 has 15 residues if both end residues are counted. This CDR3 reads CASSLGMGSSYEQYF.

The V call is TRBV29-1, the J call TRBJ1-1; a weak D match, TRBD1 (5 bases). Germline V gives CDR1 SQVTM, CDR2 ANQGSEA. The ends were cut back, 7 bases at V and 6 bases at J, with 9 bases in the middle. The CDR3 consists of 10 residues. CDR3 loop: CSERGPEAFF. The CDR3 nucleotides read TGCAGCGAAAGGGGCCCTGAAGCTTTCTTT.

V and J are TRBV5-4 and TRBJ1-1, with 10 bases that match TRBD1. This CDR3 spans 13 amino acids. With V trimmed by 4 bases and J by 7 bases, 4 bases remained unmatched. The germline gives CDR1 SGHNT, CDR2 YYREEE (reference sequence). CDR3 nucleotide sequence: TGTGCCAGCAGCGGACAGGGGGTCGGTGAAGCTTTCTTT. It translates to CASSGQGVGEAFF.

The CDR3: CASSGDQQDQPQHF. The CDR3 DNA is TGTGCCAGCAGTGGGGACCAGCAAGATCAGCCCCAGCATTTT. This chain links TRBV7-9 with TRBJ1-5, with D maybe TRBD1 (5 bases). V lost 6 bases and J lost 5, with 14 bases in between. Germline CDR1 and CDR2: SEHNR and FQNEAQ (reference sequence). The CDR3 is 14 residues long.

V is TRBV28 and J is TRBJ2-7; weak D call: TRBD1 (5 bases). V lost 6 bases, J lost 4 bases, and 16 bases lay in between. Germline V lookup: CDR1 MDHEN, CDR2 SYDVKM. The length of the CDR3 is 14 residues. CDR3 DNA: TGTGCCAGCAGCAGGAGAGGACACCAATACGAGCAGTACTTC. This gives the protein CASSRRGHQYEQYF.

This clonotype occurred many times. The CDR3 nucleotides are TGCAGCGTTGGGCTAGGGCTTGAAAAACTGTTTTTT. It yields the protein CSVGLGLEKLFF. The chain carries TRBV29-1 and TRBJ1-4; D not certain. This CDR3 comprises 12 residues. V was trimmed by 4 bases and J by 7 bases, leaving 10 bases between them. Germline V gene lookup returns CDR1 SQVTM and CDR2 ANQGSEA.

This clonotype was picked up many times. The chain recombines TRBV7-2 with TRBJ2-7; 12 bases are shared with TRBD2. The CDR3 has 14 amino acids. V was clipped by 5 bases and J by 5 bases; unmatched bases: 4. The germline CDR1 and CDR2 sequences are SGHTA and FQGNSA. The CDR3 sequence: CASSTSGGLDEQYF. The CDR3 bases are TGTGCCAGCAGCACTAGCGGGGGGCTGGACGAGCAGTACTTC.

CDR3 loop: CASSTTDRAYREQYF. The CDR3 nucleotides read TGTGCCAGCAGCACTACGGACAGGGCGTACCGCGAGCAGTACTTC. This rearrangement joins TRBV7-8 to TRBJ2-7, with 8 bases identical to TRBD1. The trim removed 5 bases at V and 6 bases at J, leaving 12 bases unmatched. Germline loops: CDR1 SGHVS, CDR2 FQNEAQ. The CDR3 sequence is 15 residues long.

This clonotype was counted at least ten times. The CDR3 DNA sequence: TGCAGCGTCGCCCCCGGGGCTGGACAAGAGACCCAGTACTTC. Translation: CSVAPGAGQETQYF. The V and J genes are TRBV29-1 and TRBJ2-5; D might be TRBD1 or TRBD2, each matching 5 bases. The CDR3 is 14 amino acids. Germline V lookup: CDR1 SQVTM, CDR2 ANQGSEA. V was clipped by 6 bases and J by 2 bases, with 16 bases between them.

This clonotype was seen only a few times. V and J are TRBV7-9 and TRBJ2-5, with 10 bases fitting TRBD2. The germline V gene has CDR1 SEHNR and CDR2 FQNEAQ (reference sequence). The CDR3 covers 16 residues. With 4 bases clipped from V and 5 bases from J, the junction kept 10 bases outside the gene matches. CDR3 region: CASSSGSGRPRETQYF. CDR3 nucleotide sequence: TGTGCCAGCAGCTCAGGTAGCGGGAGGCCTCGGGAGACCCAGTACTTC. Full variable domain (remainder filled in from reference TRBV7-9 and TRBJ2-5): DTGVSQNPRHKITKRGQNVTFRCDPISEHNRLYWYRQTLGQGPEFLTYFQNEAQLEKSRLLSDRFSAERPKGSFSTLEIQRTEQGDSAMYLCASSSGSGRPRETQYFGPGTRLLVL.

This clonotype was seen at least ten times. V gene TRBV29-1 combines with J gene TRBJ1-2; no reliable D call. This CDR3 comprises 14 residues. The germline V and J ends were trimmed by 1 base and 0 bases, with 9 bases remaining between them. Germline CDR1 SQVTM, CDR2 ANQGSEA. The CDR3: CSVEGAAPNYGYTF. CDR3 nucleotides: TGCAGCGTTGAAGGGGCAGCTCCTAACTATGGCTACACCTTC.

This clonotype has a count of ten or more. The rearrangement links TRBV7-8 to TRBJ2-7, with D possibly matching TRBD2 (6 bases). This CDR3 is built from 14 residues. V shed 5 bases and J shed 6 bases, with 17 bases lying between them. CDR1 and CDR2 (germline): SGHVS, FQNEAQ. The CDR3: CASSRTAREPEQYF. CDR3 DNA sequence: TGTGCCAGCAGCAGGACTGCGCGGGAACCCGAGCAGTACTTC.

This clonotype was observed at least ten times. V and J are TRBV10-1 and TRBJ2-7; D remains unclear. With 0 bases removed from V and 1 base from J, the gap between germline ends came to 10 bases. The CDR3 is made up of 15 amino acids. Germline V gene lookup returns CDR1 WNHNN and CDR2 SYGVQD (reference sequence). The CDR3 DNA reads TGCGCCAGCAGTGAGTCTCGAGGAATGTCCTACGAGCAGTACTTC. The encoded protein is CASSESRGMSYEQYF.

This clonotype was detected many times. The CDR3 loop is CASSLLAKTQYF. CDR3 nucleotide sequence: TGTGCCAGCAGCTTACTGGCTAAGACCCAGTACTTC. This chain links TRBV7-2 with TRBJ2-5; D call uncertain. Germline values: CDR1 SGHTA, CDR2 FQGNSA. V gave up 2 bases and J gave up 6 bases, with 7 bases separating them. This CDR3 spans 12 amino acids.

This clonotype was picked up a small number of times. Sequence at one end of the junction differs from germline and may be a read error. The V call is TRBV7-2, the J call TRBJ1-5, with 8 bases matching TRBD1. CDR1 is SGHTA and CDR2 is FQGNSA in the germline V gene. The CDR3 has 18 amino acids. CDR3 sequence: CASSQVYQGAYSNQPQHF. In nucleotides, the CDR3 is TGCGCCAGCAGCCAAGTGTATCAGGGGGCGTATAGCAATCAGCCCCAGCATTTT.

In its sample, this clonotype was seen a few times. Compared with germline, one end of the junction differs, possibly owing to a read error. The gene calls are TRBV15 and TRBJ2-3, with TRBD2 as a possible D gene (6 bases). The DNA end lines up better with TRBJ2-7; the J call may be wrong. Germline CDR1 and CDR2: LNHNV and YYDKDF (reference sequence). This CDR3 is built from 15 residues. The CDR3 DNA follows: TGCGCCACCAGCCGAACGGGCGGGGCCACAGATACGCAGTACTTC. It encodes CATSRTGGATDTQYF.

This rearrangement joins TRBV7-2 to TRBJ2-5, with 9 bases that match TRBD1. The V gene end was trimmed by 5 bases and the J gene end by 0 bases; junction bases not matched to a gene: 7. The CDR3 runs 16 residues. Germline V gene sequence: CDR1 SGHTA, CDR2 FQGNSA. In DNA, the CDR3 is TGTGCCAGCAGCGCAAGGACAGGGGAGTACCAAGAGACCCAGTACTTC. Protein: CASSARTGEYQETQYF.

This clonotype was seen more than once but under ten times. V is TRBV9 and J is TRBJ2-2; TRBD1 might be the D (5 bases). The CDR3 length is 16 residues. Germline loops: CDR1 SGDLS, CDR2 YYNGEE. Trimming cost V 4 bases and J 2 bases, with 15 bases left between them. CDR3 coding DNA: TGTGCCAGCAGCCCGAGACAGAGAACCAACACCGGGGAGCTGTTTTTT. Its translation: CASSPRQRTNTGELFF.